The rows below give T cell receptor beta chains drawn from one sample of a study of OX40 agonist ivuxolimab in advanced cancers. Some clones are missing from TCRdb's copy, which holds only in-frame ones; the method was immunoSEQ multiplex PCR. The sample gives about 67,000 clones, approximately 87% of which show up once; about 4.1% is in the top ten. The material sequenced was CD4+ or CD8+ T cells sorted from blood, taken in a trial of the OX40 agonist ivuxolimab. All receptors come from an adult with an advanced solid tumor such as melanoma, head and neck, liver or kidney cancer. The CDR3 runs from the conserved cysteine through the conserved F or W. The order of the fields is V gene, clone size, CDR3 protein. Clone size is shown for a subset of rows, as once, few, many or a class of expanded clone.

TRBV4-1 | NA | CASSQLTGQGIRTPLHF
TRBV23-1 | NA | CASSQWPGGVAGELFF
TRBV7-3 | NA | CASSNPTTNEQYF
TRBV28 | NA | CASSPSGPKIIQYF
TRBV28 | NA | CASSSTYGRGNTIYF
TRBV30 | NA | CAWSGVADTQYF
TRBV2 | NA | CASSDGGRGTNEKLFF
TRBV6-6 | NA | CASSYSAGVDGYTF
TRBV19 | many | CASSDGRRNYGYTF
TRBV7-2 | NA | CASRASGGYEQYF
TRBV11-2 | NA | CASSITGGINEKLFF
TRBV10-1 | NA | CASSVGQGETQYF
TRBV27 | NA | CASSLFTTHLETQYF
TRBV27 | NA | CASSLFGQGNNSPLHF
TRBV18 | NA | CASSDLGTGIYEQYF
TRBV19 | NA | CASSIWGSPGEQYF
TRBV14 | NA | CASSHLSAGGTDTQYF
TRBV5-4 | NA | CATKGSWSPGGSPLHF
TRBV28 | few | CASSPTRTWADTQYF
TRBV6-1 | NA | CASIGSNLYEQYF
TRBV2 | NA | CASSREGGTAETQYF
TRBV21-1 | NA | CASSKGPGAASYEQYF
TRBV5-1 | NA | CASSDIVGDSFGANVLTF